Listed here are 5 T cell receptor beta chains from one sample, sequenced in a study of T cell responses to AZD1222 COVID-19 vaccine. The data were produced by immunoSEQ multiplex PCR, yet TCRdb's version contains in-frame clones alone and is incomplete. The sample carries 150,000 to 200,000 clones, 75% to 90% recorded once. Source: peripheral blood, taken on day 0 of MenACWY control vaccination. The source of these receptors is an adult in good health.

This chain links TRBV24-1 with TRBJ2-2, with D possibly TRBD1 on 6 matching bases. Trimming took 6 bases from V and 6 from J, leaving 13 bases between them. Per germline, CDR1 KGHDR and CDR2 SFDVKD. The CDR3 has 14 amino acids. The CDR3 protein is CATSPTGSAGELFF. CDR3 in DNA: TGTGCCACCAGTCCAACAGGGTCGGCCGGGGAGCTGTTTTTT.

On this clone: Distinct nucleotide sequences in the sample also encode this CDR3. J is TRBJ1-1 and V is TRBV18; D gene unclear. This CDR3 region has 13 residues. V dropped 6 bases and J dropped 0 bases, with 8 bases sitting between them. Germline-derived CDR1 and CDR2 are KGHSH and LQKENI. The CDR3 loop is CASSPSVNTEAFF. The CDR3 nucleotides are TGTGCCAGCTCTCCGTCGGTGAACACTGAAGCTTTCTTT.

This clone was observed many times. The chain employs TRBV5-1 and TRBJ2-7; 8 nucleotides line up with TRBD2. Trimming at V came to 1 base and at J to 2 bases, leaving 14 bases not matched to a gene. The length of the CDR3 is 18 residues. In germline, CDR1 is SGHRS, CDR2 YFSETQ. CDR3 in amino acids: CASSLPHLPGLVAYEQYF. The CDR3 DNA is TGCGCCAGCAGCTTGCCCCACCTGCCGGGACTAGTCGCCTACGAGCAGTACTTC.

The chain links TRBV30 to TRBJ2-1; TRBD2 is a possible D gene (6 bases). Trimming removed 0 bases from V and 0 bases from J, with 18 bases in between. The germline V gene encodes CDR1 GTSNPN and CDR2 SVGIG (reference sequence). The length of the CDR3 is 18 residues. The DNA for the CDR3 is TGTGCCTGGAGTGTGTCGGCGGGAAAATTAAGCTCCTACAATGAGCAGTTCTTC. This translates into CAWSVSAGKLSSYNEQFF.

This rearrangement joins TRBV19 to TRBJ1-3; D gene ambiguous. This CDR3 comprises 14 residues. The V gene's germline CDR1 is LNHDA and CDR2 SQIVND (reference sequence). Trimming left V 8 bases short and J 1 base short, with 12 bases between. CDR3 nucleotides: TGTGCCAGTGAACCGGCCTCGTCTGGAAACACCATATATTTT. Translating it yields CASEPASSGNTIYF.